This T cell receptor (beta chain) comes out of a study of shared clonotypes between healthy human individuals (dated by TCRdb to between 2020 and 2021). At the level of the whole study: Three men and two women, aged 18 to 49 years, made up the cohort. For each donor, three plates each were used for CD4 naive and CD4 memory, two plates were used for CD8 naive, and one plate was used for CD8 memory. To estimate repertoire size and how much clonotypes are shared between individuals, the study performed deep sequencing of blood TCR repertoires from roughly five healthy adults. Libraries were prepared and TCR repertoires were sequenced by different laboratories using diverse techniques, in order to increase sequencing depth and limit assay-specific biases. Each donor's leukapheresis produced roughly between roughly 0.85 and 10 billion PBMCs. The paper as a whole reports these results and caveats: Rarefaction of sorted-subset datasets indicated incomplete sequencing despite the large sequencing depth. Only blood was sampled, and tissue TCR repertoires likely differ from those in blood. Sharing across several donors was observed for around 5% of naive CD4, over 3% of naive CD8, 2% to 2.5% of memory CD4, and about 0.39% of memory CD8 clonotypes. Naive subsets generally had larger estimated clonotype richness than memory subsets. The small number of donors limited the genetic and exposure-history diversity represented. Based on pairwise subsampling, the degree of clonotype sharing among donors was expected to be affected by sequencing depth. Compared with non-shared clonotypes, the clonotypes found in all four sorted-subset donors had higher generation probabilities.

For the CD8 naive samples, CD45RO-negative cells were positively selected for CCR7, yielding a CD45RA+CCR7+ population from which TemRA cells were excluded. Donors were healthy HIV-negative adults with no recently reported acute infections or vaccinations. Every donor was a Caucasian adult residing in Nashville, Tennessee, USA. Blood was collected by leukapheresis, and PBMCs were isolated by Ficoll-Histopaque density gradient centrifugation and then cryopreserved in liquid nitrogen vapor phase. Analytical flow cytometry was used to check the purity and quantity of every magnetically sorted T cell population. Genomic DNA was isolated from every sorted fraction and measured by UV absorbance on a Nanodrop 2000c. Comment on this clone: The antigen this receptor binds is unknown. No base-level quality is on record; no much larger clone is a single base apart.

TCR CDR3 regions were amplified from genomic DNA by multiplex PCR using the deep immunoSEQ assay. Extracted genomic DNA from each cell subset was distributed evenly across all wells of several immunoSEQ 96-well plates, and each plate was treated as a replicate. For sorted subsets, about 200 ng genomic DNA, equal to tens of thousands of T cell genomes, was loaded into each replicate PCR. The purified libraries were quantified using a Qubit 3.0 fluorometer, sized with a Bioanalyzer 2100, and then quantified again using the KAPA Library Quantification kit. Every immunoSEQ 96-well plate was sequenced on a separate single-read 150-cycle Illumina NextSeq 550 flow cell. The source study handled its data this way. Because the immunoSEQ output included only junctional sequences and no quality scores, the filtering could not be the same as the filtering used for full-length reads. To assign V/J genes and CDR3, sequences were annotated against IMGT germline references using PyIR, a Python wrapper for IgBLAST v1.9. Reads were removed for weak V/J assignments (E-value above 1e-6), missing CDR3, stop codons, out-of-frame junctions, or ambiguous translated residues. V3J clonotypes were defined as sequences sharing an identical inferred V gene, J gene, and CDR3 amino acid sequence. To compute the percentage overlap between repertoires, the number of shared unique clonotypes was divided by the size of the smaller repertoire. Richness of each repertoire was evaluated using RTK rarefaction, the Chao1 estimator, and Recon v2.1 estimates of unobserved clonotypes. For all TCRbeta clonotypes obtained by the gDNA method from four donors, generation probabilities were computed with OLGA. TCRdb took this table from immuneACCESS and kept in-frame rearrangements with V and J called. Such tables lack part of the clones; where checked against another copy, unresolved V genes explain under half of the gap, and the rest is unexplained. That table is the source of V, J and clone size, and D and trimming were worked out from the DNA. In all, the sample holds around 1.9 million clones, and about 93% of those were seen once. The ten largest account for around 1.7% of the sample.

Taken from cysteine to phenylalanine, the CDR3 has 14 residues. The retained sequence is limited to the CDR3, 42 bases, with the frame set at the first base. V gives up 2 bases and J gives up 0 bases, and the segment between their germline ends measures 7 bases. CDR1 and CDR2 (MDHEN, SYDVKM) derive from the germline V gene. The sequence joins TRBV28 to TRBJ1-1; no D gene call is confident. This TCR derives from a man between 18 and 29 years old in good health. Some clones in this sample may be carry-over from other donors' samples. What was sequenced was naive CD8+ T cells from PBMCs. The meaning of the sample's cell subset or site label: CD45RA+CCR7+. In nucleotide form, the sequence is TGTGCCAGCAGTTTACCGAGAGTGAACACTGAAGCTTTCTTT. Protein translation: CASSLPRVNTEAFF. Reference TRBV28 and TRBJ1-1 genes cover what lies past the CDR3, so the full variable domain is DVKVTQSSRYLVKRTGEKVFLECVQDMDHENMFWYRQDPGLGLRLIYFSYDVKMKEKGDIPEGYSVSREKKERFSLILESASTNQTSMYLCASSLPRVNTEAFFGQGTRLTVV.